The TCR beta chain described here comes from a study of patients and donors after allogeneic stem cell transplantation. In this sample, this clonotype turned up a few times. V gave up 5 bases and J gave up 0 bases; unmatched junction bases: 3. Germline CDR1 DFQATT, CDR2 SNEGSKA (reference sequence). This CDR3 has 14 residues. MiXCR, applied by TCRdb to the RT-PCR reads, yields one record per CDR3 protein. The sample lists 900,000 to 1,000,000 distinct CDR3 sequences, roughly 18% seen once, with approximately 5.9% in the top ten. The sample consisted of blood, either unsorted or a sorted T cell fraction (not recorded which). The receptor comes from a human donor who was either an allogeneic HSCT recipient or a stem cell or donor lymphocyte infusion donor (not recorded which). It is not recorded whose cells these are; they may come from a transplant donor. V is TRBV20-1 and J is TRBJ1-3; 8 bases map to TRBD1. CDR3 sequence reads: CSAGGQGSGNTIYF. CDR3 in DNA: TGCAGTGCTGGAGGACAGGGCTCTGGAAACACCATATATTTT.